These 15 T cell receptor beta chains were all obtained from the same sample, sequenced in a study of a mutant IDH1 vaccine in newly diagnosed glioma. This table comes from immunoSEQ multiplex PCR, and its TCRdb copy is limited to in-frame clones, with some not included. The table shows 50,000 to 65,000 clones, with roughly 87% occurring only once. Stated time point: week 47, end of study. Each dose of the vaccine consisted of 300 ug of mutant IDH1 20-mer peptide, with topical imiquimod. No cognate antigen is known for these TCRs. This material consisted of PBMCs, taken from a glioma patient whose treatment included an IDH1 peptide vaccine. Receptors were obtained from a woman in her forties or fifties with glioma.

This rearrangement joins TRBV4-1 to TRBJ2-2; D perhaps matches TRBD2 (5 bases). V was pared by 1 base and J by 3 bases, with 18 bases between. Germline CDR1 reads MGHRA; CDR2 reads YSYEKL. The CDR3 spans 18 residues. The CDR3 coding sequence is TGCGCCAGCAGCCAAGGGTTTAGAGGAACTAGTGACACCGGGGAGCTGTTTTTT. This encodes CASSQGFRGTSDTGELFF.

V is TRBV6-5 and J is TRBJ1-4; D might be TRBD1 (6 bases). CDR1 and CDR2 from the germline V gene are MNHEY and SVGAGI. V was shortened by 5 bases and J by 10 bases, with 17 bases between the two germline ends. The CDR3 loop spans 14 amino acids. CDR3 nucleotide sequence: TGTGCCAGCAGTCTTAGACAGGTGGTGGGAAAACTGTTTTTT. This codes for CASSLRQVVGKLFF.

The rearrangement uses TRBV9 and TRBJ1-2, with a possible D match to TRBD1 (5 bases). Trimming shortened V by 3 bases and J by 4 bases, and 13 bases separated the two germline ends. The CDR3 contains 14 residues. In germline, CDR1 is SGDLS, CDR2 YYNGEE. This CDR3 is CASSGRDYGYGYTF. The CDR3 bases are TGTGCCAGCAGCGGGCGGGACTACGGCTATGGCTACACCTTC.

This rearrangement joins TRBV21-1 to TRBJ2-2; the table's D call TRBD2 went unverified against the DNA. TRBV21-1 is flagged as a pseudogene. The CDR3 spans 17 residues. CDR3 amino acids: CATIGTTRRNITGELFF. The CDR3 DNA is TGTGCCACCATAGGGACTACCCGAAGAAATATAACCGGGGAGCTGTTTTTT.

The V gene is TRBV27, the J gene TRBJ2-3; unclear D gene. The CDR3 has 13 amino acids. CDR1 is MNHEY, CDR2 SMNVEV, per germline (reference sequence). V was clipped by 5 bases and J by 1 base, with 7 bases between them. The CDR3 nucleotides read TGTGCCAGCAGTCCCCTACGCACAGATACGCAGTATTTT. This sequence encodes CASSPLRTDTQYF.

The V and J genes are TRBV19 and TRBJ2-7; D unclear. Trimming removed 10 bases at V and 3 bases at J, with 10 bases between. The CDR3 length is 11 residues. From germline, CDR1 is LNHDA and CDR2 SQIVND (reference sequence). The CDR3 loop reads CATEADYEQYF. The CDR3 nucleotides read TGTGCCACCGAGGCAGACTACGAGCAGTACTTC.

The chain recombines TRBV10-3 with TRBJ2-1; TRBD1 agrees at 8 bases. J lost 4 bases, V lost 5 bases, and 7 bases had no gene match. The CDR3 totals 15 residues. Germline loops: CDR1 ENHRY, CDR2 SYGVKD. This CDR3 is CAISKTGQVYNEQFF. The CDR3 DNA reads TGTGCCATCAGTAAAACGGGACAGGTTTACAATGAGCAGTTCTTC.

The V gene is TRBV4-1, the J gene TRBJ1-6; D might be TRBD1 (6 bases). The V gene's germline CDR1 is MGHRA and CDR2 YSYEKL. The CDR3 extends over 16 amino acids. V gave up 0 bases and J gave up 9 bases, with 15 bases separating them. The CDR3 sequence: CASSQDNRGGSSPLHF. In DNA, the CDR3 is TGCGCCAGCAGCCAAGATAATAGGGGGGGGAGTTCACCCCTCCACTTT.

The rearrangement uses TRBV7-9 and TRBJ2-1; D ambiguous. Germline V gene data show CDR1 as SEHNR and CDR2 as FQNEAQ (reference sequence). The CDR3 totals 12 residues. V lost 5 bases to trimming and J lost 7 bases, with 9 bases between them. DNA for the CDR3: TGTGCCAGCAGCACCCTTGGGAATGAGCAGTTCTTC. This codes for CASSTLGNEQFF.

In this sample, this clone turned up once. V gene TRBV2 combines with J gene TRBJ1-1; D remains ambiguous. The germline V gene encodes CDR1 SNHLY and CDR2 FYNNEI. V shed 8 bases and J shed 6 bases, with 16 bases lying between them. The CDR3 totals 13 residues. For the CDR3, the DNA is TGTGCCAGCTTCCTCCTGAGGGATGCTGAAGCTTTCTTT. Translation: CASFLLRDAEAFF.

V is TRBV5-5 and J is TRBJ1-2, with D possibly TRBD1 on 5 matching bases. The CDR3 has 13 residues. Trimming took off 0 bases at V and 7 bases at J, with 10 bases between the two ends. CDR1 and CDR2 from the germline V gene are SGHKS and YYEKEE (reference sequence). CDR3 residues: CASSLEGRGGYTF. The CDR3 DNA sequence: TGTGCCAGCAGCTTGGAGGGGCGTGGTGGCTACACCTTC.

The V call is TRBV5-6, the J call TRBJ2-7; 7 positions match TRBD2. This CDR3 is built from 12 residues. V shed 6 bases and J 4 bases; nucleotides not matched to a gene: 4. Germline loops: CDR1 SGHDT, CDR2 YYEEEE. CDR3 coding DNA: TGTGCCAGCATAAAAGCGGGATACGAGCAGTACTTC. Its protein is CASIKAGYEQYF.

The chain links TRBV9 to TRBJ2-5, with TRBD2 matching 8 bases. The V gene's germline CDR1 is SGDLS and CDR2 YYNGEE. V gave up 0 bases and J gave up 4 bases; unmatched junction bases: 11. The CDR3 has 17 residues. The CDR3 coding sequence is TGTGCCAGCAGCGTAGGAGGCGGGGGGTCGGTGAGAGAGACCCAGTACTTC. Its protein product is CASSVGGGGSVRETQYF.

This chain links TRBV9 with TRBJ1-6; the match to TRBD1 covers 7 bases. The trim removed 0 bases at V and 10 bases at J, leaving 10 bases unmatched. Germline lookup yields CDR1 SGDLS and CDR2 YYNGEE. This CDR3 is 16 amino acids long. Written as DNA, the CDR3 is TGTGCCAGCAGCGTAGAGGAGGGGGCTCGTTACTCACCCCTCCACTTT. Translation gives CASSVEEGARYSPLHF.

This chain joins TRBV11-3 and TRBJ1-4; D remains unclear. This CDR3 region has 11 residues. Looked up from germline, CDR1 is SGHNT and CDR2 is YENEEA. The ends were cut back, 2 bases at V and 8 bases at J, with 3 bases in the middle. The CDR3 DNA reads as TGTGCCAGCAGCTTACGAGAAAAACTGTTTTTT. Amino acid sequence: CASSLREKLFF. The variable domain in full, completed from reference TRBV11-3 and TRBJ1-4, reads EAGVVQSPRYKIIEKKQPVAFWCNPISGHNTLYWYLQNLGQGPELLIRYENEEAVDDSQLPKDRFSAERLKGVDSTLKIQPAELGDSAVYLCASSLREKLFFGSGTQLSVL.